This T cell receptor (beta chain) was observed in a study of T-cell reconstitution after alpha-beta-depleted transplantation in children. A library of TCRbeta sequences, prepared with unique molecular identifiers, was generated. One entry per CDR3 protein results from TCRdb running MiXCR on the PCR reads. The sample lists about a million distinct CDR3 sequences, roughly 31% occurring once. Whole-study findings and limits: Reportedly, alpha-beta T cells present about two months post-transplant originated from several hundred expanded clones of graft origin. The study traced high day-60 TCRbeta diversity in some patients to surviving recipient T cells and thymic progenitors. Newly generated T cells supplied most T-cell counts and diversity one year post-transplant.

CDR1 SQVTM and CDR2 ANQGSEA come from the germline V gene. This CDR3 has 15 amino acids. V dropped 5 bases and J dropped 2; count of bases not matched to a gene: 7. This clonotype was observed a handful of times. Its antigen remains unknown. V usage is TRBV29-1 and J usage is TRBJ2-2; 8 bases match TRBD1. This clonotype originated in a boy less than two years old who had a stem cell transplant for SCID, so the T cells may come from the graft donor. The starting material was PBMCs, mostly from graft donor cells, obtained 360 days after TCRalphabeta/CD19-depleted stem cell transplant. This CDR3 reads CSVLLDRVNTGELFF. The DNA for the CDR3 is TGCAGCGTTCTTTTGGACAGGGTTAACACCGGGGAGCTGTTTTTT.